A single sample gave rise to the 12 T cell receptor beta chains below, sequenced in a study of T cells expressing NK-cell markers. TCRdb reanalyzed the 5' RACE reads and collapses them to one entry per CDR3 protein, without DNA. In total, the table holds about 440,000 distinct CDR3 sequences. The sequencing sample was made of blood T cells: a sorted CD56 or NKG2C T cell subset, CD4+ or CD8+ T cells, or bulk PBMC T cells (not recorded which). The source is a woman aged 18-70 years in good health.

The rearrangement uses TRBV4-2 and TRBJ2-2; the D gene TCRdb calls, TRBD2, cannot be checked with no DNA. The germline CDR1 and CDR2 sequences are LGHNA and YNFKEQ. The CDR3 has 15 residues. The CDR3: CASWGGLAETGELFF.

The chain has TRBV20-1 and TRBJ1-6; TCRdb picks TRBD1, but there is no DNA to check that call. Germline V lookup: CDR1 DFQATT, CDR2 SNEGSKA (reference sequence). This CDR3 has 14 residues. The CDR3 is CSARGGQGNSPLHF.

The J gene is TRBJ2-7, the V gene TRBV6-1. The germline CDR1 and CDR2 sequences are MNHNS and SASEGT. The CDR3 contains 17 residues. This chain's CDR3 is CASSRLSRRRGTYEQYF.

The chain combines TRBV10-3 with TRBJ1-1. Germline V CDR1 and CDR2: ENHRY, SYGVKD. This CDR3 is built from 14 residues. The CDR3 sequence is CAIMPHLVDTEAFF.

The chain links TRBV20-1 to TRBJ2-7; TCRdb's assignment of TRBD2 cannot be checked, as there is no DNA. The length of the CDR3 is 15 residues. CDR1 and CDR2 from the germline V gene are DFQATT and SNEGSKA (reference sequence). The CDR3 region is CSARRLAASSYEQYF.

J is TRBJ1-5 and V is TRBV7-2; TCRdb indicates TRBD1, and absent DNA this call remains unverified. The CDR3 contains 14 residues. The V gene's germline CDR1 is SGHTA and CDR2 FQGNSA. The CDR3 loop is CASSLQGDRQPQHF.

This chain connects TRBV18 to TRBJ2-2; absent DNA, TCRdb's TRBD2 call cannot be checked. Per germline, CDR1 KGHSH and CDR2 LQKENI. CDR3 length: 19 residues. This CDR3 reads CASSPLRLQRDSNTGELFF.

CDR3 sequence reads: CASSQEASGAWEQYF. The chain combines TRBV14 with TRBJ2-7; without DNA, the TCRdb call of TRBD2 cannot be checked. CDR1 and CDR2 from the germline V gene are SGHDN and FVKESK. The CDR3 has 15 residues.

V gene TRBV24-1 combines with J gene TRBJ2-1; TCRdb lists TRBD1, though no DNA is available to test this call. CDR1 and CDR2 (germline): KGHDR, SFDVKD. The CDR3 consists of 12 residues. CDR3 amino acids: CATSDPFREQFF.

This chain connects TRBV29-1 to TRBJ2-7; there is no DNA to check the TCRdb D call of TRBD1. CDR3 size: 13 residues. Looked up from germline, CDR1 is SQVTM and CDR2 is ANQGSEA. Here the CDR3 reads CSVGPNDNYEQYF.

The chain couples TRBV6-2 or TRBV6-3 to TRBJ2-5. Per germline, CDR1 MNHEY and CDR2 SVGEGT. The CDR3 covers 17 residues. CDR3 loop: CASSYSVTSWAQETQYF.

This sequence joins TRBV29-1 and TRBJ2-7; the TRBD2 assignment by TCRdb is unverifiable without DNA. Germline loops: CDR1 SQVTM, CDR2 ANQGSEA. This CDR3 has 12 amino acids. The CDR3 is CSVGLAGDEQYF.